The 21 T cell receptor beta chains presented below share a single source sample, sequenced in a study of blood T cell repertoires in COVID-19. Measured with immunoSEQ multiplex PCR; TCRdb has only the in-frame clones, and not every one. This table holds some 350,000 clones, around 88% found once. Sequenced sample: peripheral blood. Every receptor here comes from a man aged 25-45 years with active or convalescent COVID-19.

The CDR3 DNA reads as TGTGCCAGCAGCCAACGACTAGCGGGAGTGACAGATACGCAGTATTTT. Amino acid sequence: CASSQRLAGVTDTQYF. This chain uses TRBV7-6 with TRBJ2-3; 12 nucleotides match TRBD2. The CDR3 contains 16 residues. Trimming cost V 5 bases and J 3 bases; bases outside gene matches: 6. Germline V gene data show CDR1 as SGHVS and CDR2 as FNYEAQ.

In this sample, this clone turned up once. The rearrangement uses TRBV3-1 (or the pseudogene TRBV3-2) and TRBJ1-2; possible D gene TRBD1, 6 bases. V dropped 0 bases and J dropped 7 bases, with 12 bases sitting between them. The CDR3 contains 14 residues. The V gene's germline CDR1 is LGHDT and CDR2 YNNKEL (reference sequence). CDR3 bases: TGTGCCAGCAGCCAAGATTCAGGGGCTGGTGGCTACACCTTC. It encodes CASSQDSGAGGYTF.

The CDR3 nucleotides are TGTGCCAGCAGCCACAGAAGGGAGGAGACCCAGTACTTC. Protein product: CASSHRREETQYF. The chain couples TRBV27 to TRBJ2-5; weak D call: TRBD2 (5 bases). The germline V gene encodes CDR1 MNHEY and CDR2 SMNVEV (reference sequence). The CDR3 covers 13 residues. With 6 bases removed from V and 5 bases from J, the gap between germline ends came to 13 bases.

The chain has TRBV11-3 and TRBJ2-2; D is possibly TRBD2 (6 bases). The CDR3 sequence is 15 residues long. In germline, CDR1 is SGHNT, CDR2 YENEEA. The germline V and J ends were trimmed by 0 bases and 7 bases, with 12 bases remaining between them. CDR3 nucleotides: TGTGCCAGCAGCTTAGAACGGGAGAGGGGCGGGGAGCTGTTTTTT. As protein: CASSLERERGGELFF.

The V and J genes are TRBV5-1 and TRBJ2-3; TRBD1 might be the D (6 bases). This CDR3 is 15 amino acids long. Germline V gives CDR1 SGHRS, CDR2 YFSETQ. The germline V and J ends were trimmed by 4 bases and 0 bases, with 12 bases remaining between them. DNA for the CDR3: TGCGCCAGCAGCCCCGACAGGCCAAGCACAGATACGCAGTATTTT. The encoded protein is CASSPDRPSTDTQYF.

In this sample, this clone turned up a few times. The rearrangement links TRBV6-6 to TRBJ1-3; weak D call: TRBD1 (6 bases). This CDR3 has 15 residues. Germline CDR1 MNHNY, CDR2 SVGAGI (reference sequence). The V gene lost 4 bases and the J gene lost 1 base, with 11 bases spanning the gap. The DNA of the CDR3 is TGTGCCAGCAGTTTACAGGGTCCTTCTGGAAACACCATATATTTT. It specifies CASSLQGPSGNTIYF.

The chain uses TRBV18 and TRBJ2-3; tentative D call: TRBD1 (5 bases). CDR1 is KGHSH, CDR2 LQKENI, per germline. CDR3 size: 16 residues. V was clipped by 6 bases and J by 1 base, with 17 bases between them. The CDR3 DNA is TGTGCCAGCTCCCCCCAGTATGGGGCGGGCACAGATACGCAGTATTTT. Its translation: CASSPQYGAGTDTQYF. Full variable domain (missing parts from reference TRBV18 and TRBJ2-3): NAGVMQNPRHLVRRRGQEARLRCSPMKGHSHVYWYRQLPEEGLKFMVYLQKENIIDESGMPKERFSAEFPKEGPSILRIQQVVRGDSAAYFCASSPQYGAGTDTQYFGPGTRLTVL.

This CDR3 is CASSTRTSGGQFEQFF. DNA for the CDR3: TGTGCCAGCAGCACCAGGACTAGCGGGGGCCAATTTGAGCAGTTCTTC. The chain combines TRBV7-2 with TRBJ2-1, with 13 bases matching TRBD2. Per germline, CDR1 SGHTA and CDR2 FQGNSA. The V gene end was trimmed by 5 bases and the J gene end by 9 bases; junction bases not matched to a gene: 10. This CDR3 is built from 16 residues.

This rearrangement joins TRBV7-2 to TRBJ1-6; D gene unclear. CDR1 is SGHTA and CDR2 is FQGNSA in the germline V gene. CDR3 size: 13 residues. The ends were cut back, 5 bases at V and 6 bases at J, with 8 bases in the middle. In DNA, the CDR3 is TGTGCCAGCAGCGCAACTCTTAATTCACCCCTCCACTTT. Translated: CASSATLNSPLHF.

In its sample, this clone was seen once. The CDR3 DNA reads TGTGCCAGCACTACAGGGAACTCTATCCGCTACACCTTC. Translating it yields CASTTGNSIRYTF. The chain links TRBV19 to TRBJ1-2; tentative D call: TRBD1 (6 bases). The CDR3 spans 13 residues. With 9 bases removed from V and 9 bases from J, the gap between germline ends came to 20 bases. CDR1 is LNHDA, CDR2 SQIVND, per germline (reference sequence).

CDR3 protein: CATSASGRRTYEQYF. CDR3 nucleotides: TGTGCCACCTCTGCTAGCGGGAGGAGAACCTACGAGCAGTACTTC. The rearrangement links TRBV7-2 to TRBJ2-7, with 11 bases fitting TRBD2. Losses at the gene ends were 10 bases for V and 2 bases for J; bases not matched to a gene: 10. Looked up from germline, CDR1 is SGHTA and CDR2 is FQGNSA. This CDR3 has 15 amino acids.

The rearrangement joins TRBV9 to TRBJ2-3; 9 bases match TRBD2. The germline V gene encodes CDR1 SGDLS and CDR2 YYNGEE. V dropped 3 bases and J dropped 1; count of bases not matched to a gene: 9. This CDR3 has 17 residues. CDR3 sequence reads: CASSARQAGGGTDTQYF. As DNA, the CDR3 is TGTGCCAGCAGCGCACGGCAGGCGGGGGGGGGCACAGATACGCAGTATTTT.

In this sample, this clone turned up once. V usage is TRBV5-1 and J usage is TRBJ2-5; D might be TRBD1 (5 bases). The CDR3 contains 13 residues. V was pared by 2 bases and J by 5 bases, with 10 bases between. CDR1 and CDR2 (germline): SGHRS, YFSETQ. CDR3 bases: TGCGCCAGCAGCTTACAGGAAGGGGAGACCCAGTACTTC. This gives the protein CASSLQEGETQYF.

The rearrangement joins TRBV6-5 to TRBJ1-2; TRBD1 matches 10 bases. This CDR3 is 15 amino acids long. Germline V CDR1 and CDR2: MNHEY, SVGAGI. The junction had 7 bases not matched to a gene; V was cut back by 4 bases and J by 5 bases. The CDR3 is CASSSRTGGWYGYTF. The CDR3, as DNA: TGTGCCAGCAGTTCCAGGACAGGGGGATGGTATGGCTACACCTTC.

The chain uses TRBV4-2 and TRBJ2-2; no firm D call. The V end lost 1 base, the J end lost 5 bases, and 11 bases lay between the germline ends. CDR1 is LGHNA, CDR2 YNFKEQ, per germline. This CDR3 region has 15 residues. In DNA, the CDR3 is TGTGCCAGCAGCCAAGCCGAGGATGCTACCGGGGAGCTGTTTTTT. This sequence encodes CASSQAEDATGELFF.

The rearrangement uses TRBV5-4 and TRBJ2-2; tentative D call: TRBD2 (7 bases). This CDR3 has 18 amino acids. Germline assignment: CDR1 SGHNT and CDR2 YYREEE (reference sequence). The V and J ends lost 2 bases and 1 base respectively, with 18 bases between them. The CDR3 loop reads CASSLLGRGALNTGELFF. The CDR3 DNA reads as TGTGCCAGCAGCTTACTCGGTCGGGGGGCTTTGAACACCGGGGAGCTGTTTTTT.

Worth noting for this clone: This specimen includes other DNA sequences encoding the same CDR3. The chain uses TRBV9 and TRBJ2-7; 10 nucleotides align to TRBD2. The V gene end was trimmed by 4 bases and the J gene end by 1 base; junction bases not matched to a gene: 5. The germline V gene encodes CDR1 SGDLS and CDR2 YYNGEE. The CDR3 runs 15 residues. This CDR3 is CASSPRTSGSYEQYF. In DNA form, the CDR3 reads TGTGCCAGCAGCCCCCGGACTAGCGGATCCTACGAGCAGTACTTC.

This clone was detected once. In nucleotides, the CDR3 is TGTGCCAGCAGTCGTAGTGTGGGACAAGAAGCTTTCTTT. Its protein product is CASSRSVGQEAFF. V usage is TRBV9 and J usage is TRBJ1-1; weak D call: TRBD1 (6 bases). The V gene lost 5 bases and the J gene lost 8 bases, with 16 bases spanning the gap. The CDR3 loop spans 13 amino acids. Germline V gives CDR1 SGDLS, CDR2 YYNGEE.

CDR3 in amino acids: CASSSQGWDQPQHF. CDR3 in DNA: TGTGCCAGCAGTTCTCAGGGATGGGATCAGCCCCAGCATTTT. The genes are TRBV5-6 and TRBJ1-5, with D tentatively TRBD1 (5 bases). Germline loops: CDR1 SGHDT, CDR2 YYEEEE. CDR3 length equals 14 residues. The ends were cut back, 5 bases at V and 5 bases at J, with 14 bases in the middle.

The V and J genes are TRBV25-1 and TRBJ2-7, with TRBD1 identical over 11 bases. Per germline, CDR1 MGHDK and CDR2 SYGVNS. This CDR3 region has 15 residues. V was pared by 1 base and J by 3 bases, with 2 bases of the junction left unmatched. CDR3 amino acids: CASSEWGTGGYEQYF. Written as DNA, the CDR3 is TGTGCCAGCAGTGAATGGGGGACAGGGGGCTACGAGCAGTACTTC.

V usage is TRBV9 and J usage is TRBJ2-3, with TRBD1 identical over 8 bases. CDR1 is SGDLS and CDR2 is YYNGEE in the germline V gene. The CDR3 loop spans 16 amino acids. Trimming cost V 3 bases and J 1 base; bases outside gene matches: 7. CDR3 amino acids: CASSAVDREGTDTQYF. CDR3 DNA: TGTGCCAGCAGCGCCGTGGACAGGGAGGGCACAGATACGCAGTATTTT. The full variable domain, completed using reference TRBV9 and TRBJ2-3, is DSGVTQTPKHLITATGQRVTLRCSPRSGDLSVYWYQQSLDQGLQFLIQYYNGEERAKGNILERFSAQQFPDLHSELNLSSLELGDSALYFCASSAVDREGTDTQYFGPGTRLTVL.